This TCR beta chain is drawn from a study of blood T cell repertoires in COVID-19. Whole-study context: Both acute and convalescent COVID-19 samples were obtained from the United States, Italy and Spain. The analysed material was cDNA or gDNA that came from T cells, B-cell-depleted T cells, or PBMCs.

CDR3 length: 19 residues. Germline loops: CDR1 MNHEY, CDR2 SMNVEV (reference sequence). J gave up 0 bases and V 3 bases, and 16 bases lay outside the gene matches. In the authors' workflow: Estimation of nucleated cell counts was performed using reference gene primer amplification. Profiling relied on immunoSEQ multiplex PCR, and the TCRdb table lists in-frame clones only, not all of them. For V, J and clone size, that table is used; D and trimming come from the DNA. The sample yields approximately 300,000 clones, roughly nine tenths seen once. Symptom resolution, clearance, or two negative PCRs marked donors in Cohort 3 as recovered.

Sequenced: PBMCs or T cells enriched from blood (not recorded which). The chain uses TRBV27 and TRBJ1-1; 7 bases are a match to TRBD1. This TCR was sampled from a woman aged 18-29 years who had recovered from COVID-19. CDR3 loop: CASSFRAWDRFFMNTEAFF. Written as DNA, the CDR3 is TGTGCCAGCAGTTTTAGGGCCTGGGACAGATTCTTTATGAACACTGAAGCTTTCTTT.